This TCR beta chain originates from a study of radiation and T cells in renal cell carcinoma. This CDR3 contains 16 residues. Trimming removed 5 bases from V and 0 bases from J, with 13 bases in between. Looked up from germline, CDR1 is SNHLY and CDR2 is FYNNEI. Study-level results: From baseline, blood top tumor clonotypes peaked at 2 weeks post-radiation. Baseline intratumoral clonotype presence is unknown without pretreatment biopsies.

Generated by immunoSEQ multiplex PCR, the TCRdb table keeps only in-frame clones and is missing some. The data contain some 150,000 clones, about 86% of them seen just once; the ten biggest clones take up 15% to 20%. A word on this clone: No antigen is known for it.

Time point described: blood 4 weeks post-SBRT, at nephrectomy. Sample treatment: 15 Gy SBRT to primary tumor, nephrectomy 4 weeks later. Nephrectomy followed 15 Gy stereotactic body radiation by 4 weeks. Blood was sampled at baseline, 2 weeks and 4 weeks after SBRT. This receptor was taken from a woman between 45 and 60 years old with renal cell carcinoma. The chain couples TRBV2 to TRBJ2-2; possibly TRBD1 for D (6 bases). Sequenced material: blood, taken from a patient whose treatment included radiotherapy and nephrectomy. Written as DNA, the CDR3 is TGTGCCAGCAGTCCCTTAGGGGGTTCGAACACCGGGGAGCTGTTTTTT. Residues: CASSPLGGSNTGELFF. The whole variable domain, remainder taken from reference TRBV2 and TRBJ2-2, is EPEVTQTPSHQVTQMGQEVILRCVPISNHLYFYWYRQILGQKVEFLVSFYNNEISEKSEIFDDQFSVERPDGSNFTLKIRSTKLEDSAMYFCASSPLGGSNTGELFFGEGSRLTVL.